Presented here are 23 T cell receptor beta chains from one specimen sequenced in a study of CD8 T cells in Susac syndrome. An input of 0.5 to 1 ug of RNA was subjected to reverse transcription using random hexamers. TCRdb independently ran MiXCR on the immunoSEQ multiplex PCR reads; one entry per CDR3 protein. Of approximately 230,000 distinct CDR3 sequences listed, just over 90% are singletons. The sample consisted of CD4+ T cells from PBMCs. Receptors were obtained from a human donor with multiple sclerosis.

As regards this clonotype: At one of its ends the junction is not consistent with the germline gene, which may arise from a read error. The chain has TRBV5-1 and TRBJ2-1; D is possibly TRBD1 or TRBD2 (5 bases each). This CDR3 is built from 17 residues. Germline V gene data show CDR1 as SGHRS and CDR2 as YFSETQ. CDR3 bases: TGCACCAGCAGCCGTGGGGGACGGGTAGTCTCCTACAATGAGCAGTTCTTC. Translated: CTSSRGGRVVSYNEQFF. The whole variable domain, filled in from reference TRBV5-1 and TRBJ2-1, reads KAGVTQTPRYLIKTRGQQVTLSCSPISGHRSVSWYQQTPGQGLQFLFEYFSETQRNKGNFPGRFSGRQFSNSRSEMNVSTLELGDSALYLCTSSRGGRVVSYNEQFFGPGTRLTVL.

The chain carries TRBV3-1 and TRBJ1-5; D call uncertain. CDR1 and CDR2 from the germline V gene are LGHDT and YNNKEL (reference sequence). The CDR3 has 12 amino acids. The ends were cut back, 8 bases at V and 7 bases at J, with 12 bases in the middle. CDR3 sequence: CASGFRGQPQHF. CDR3 DNA sequence: TGTGCCAGCGGCTTCAGAGGACAGCCCCAGCATTTT.

The chain couples TRBV15 to TRBJ2-7; 7 positions match TRBD2. V lost 4 bases to trimming and J lost 5 bases; unmatched junction nucleotides: 14. Germline CDR1 LNHNV, CDR2 YYDKDF (reference sequence). CDR3 length: 16 residues. Here the CDR3 reads CATSMSKWGGRNEQYF. For the CDR3, the DNA is TGTGCCACCAGCATGTCGAAGTGGGGGGGTAGAAACGAGCAGTACTTC.

Here the CDR3 reads CASSFRRDSVPGANVLTF. DNA for the CDR3: TGTGCCAGCAGTTTCCGCCGGGACAGCGTCCCTGGGGCCAACGTCCTGACTTTC. This rearrangement joins TRBV6-5 to TRBJ2-6; 7 positions match TRBD1. V gave up 4 bases and J gave up 2 bases; unmatched junction bases: 11. CDR1 and CDR2 (germline): MNHEY, SVGAGI. This CDR3 has 18 amino acids.

Comments on this clonotype: At one of its ends the junction is not consistent with the germline gene, which may arise from a read error. The chain employs TRBV3-1 and TRBJ2-5; the D gene could be TRBD1 or TRBD2 (5 bases each). This CDR3 has 16 residues. CDR1 is LGHDT, CDR2 YNNKEL, per germline (reference sequence). The CDR3 DNA is TGTGCCAGCAGCCATTTCCGGGACGGGGCTCAAGGGACCCAGTACTTC. Its translation: CASSHFRDGAQGTQYF.

The chain is built from TRBV20-1 and TRBJ2-7; 8 positions agree with TRBD1. The junction had 7 bases not matched to a gene; V was cut back by 4 bases and J by 2 bases. The CDR3 loop spans 14 amino acids. The germline V gene encodes CDR1 DFQATT and CDR2 SNEGSKA (reference sequence). The CDR3 nucleotides are TGCAGTGCTACAAAGGGACAGGAGACCTACGAGCAGTACTTC. It translates to CSATKGQETYEQYF.

V is TRBV29-1 and J is TRBJ2-2, with 8 nucleotides matching TRBD1. The trim removed 5 bases at V and 1 base at J, leaving 6 bases unmatched. This CDR3 comprises 15 residues. Germline CDR1 is SQVTM and CDR2 is ANQGSEA. CDR3 sequence (DNA): TGCAGCGTTAGACCGGGACAGGTGAACACCGGGGAGCTGTTTTTT. Amino acids: CSVRPGQVNTGELFF.

The chain couples TRBV28 to TRBJ2-2; TRBD1 might be the D (6 bases). Germline CDR1 MDHEN, CDR2 SYDVKM. V was pared by 6 bases and J by 5 bases, with 13 bases between. The CDR3 is 14 amino acids. The CDR3 DNA reads as TGTGCCAGCAGGCCGGGACACCCTACCGGGGAGCTGTTTTTT. It yields the protein CASRPGHPTGELFF.

The CDR3 region is CASSRRGGLIGANVLTF. Here the CDR3 DNA reads TGTGCCAGCAGCCGGCGTGGGGGACTAATTGGGGCCAACGTCCTGACTTTC. The genes are TRBV3-1 and TRBJ2-6; 7 positions match TRBD2. J gave up 3 bases and V 4 bases, and 9 bases lay outside the gene matches. Germline V gene data show CDR1 as LGHDT and CDR2 as YNNKEL (reference sequence). The CDR3 sequence is 17 residues long.

This sequence joins TRBV19 and TRBJ1-1; D gene ambiguous. CDR1 and CDR2 (germline): LNHDA, SQIVND (reference sequence). V shed 3 bases and J shed 1 base, with 6 bases lying between them. This CDR3 contains 13 residues. The CDR3 nucleotides read TGTGCCAGTAGTATTCTTCGGAACACTGAAGCTTTCTTT. Translated, it gives CASSILRNTEAFF.

The rearrangement joins TRBV4-1 to TRBJ1-1, with 8 bases that match TRBD1. CDR3 length: 15 amino acids. V was clipped by 4 bases and J by 3 bases; unmatched bases: 7. Germline-derived CDR1 and CDR2 are MGHRA and YSYEKL. CDR3 protein: CASSLEQGGYTEAFF. CDR3 DNA sequence: TGCGCCAGCAGCCTGGAACAGGGGGGGTACACTGAAGCTTTCTTT.

The V gene is TRBV30, the J gene TRBJ1-5, with a tentative D call TRBD1 (6 bases). Germline loops: CDR1 GTSNPN, CDR2 SVGIG (reference sequence). This CDR3 is 13 amino acids long. V was pared by 4 bases and J by 4 bases, with 11 bases between. CDR3 amino acids: CAWTGDINQPQHF. Here the CDR3 DNA reads TGTGCCTGGACCGGGGACATAAATCAGCCCCAGCATTTT.

The chain combines TRBV29-1 with TRBJ2-3; 10 bases map to TRBD1. The CDR3 is 15 residues long. Trimming removed 3 bases from V and 0 bases from J; junction bases left unmatched: 3. The germline CDR1 and CDR2 sequences are SQVTM and ANQGSEA. This CDR3 is CSVEGDRGSTDTQYF. In DNA, the CDR3 is TGCAGCGTTGAGGGGGACAGGGGAAGCACAGATACGCAGTATTTT.

This chain joins TRBV20-1 and TRBJ2-3; TRBD2 aligns across 9 bases. CDR1 is DFQATT, CDR2 SNEGSKA, per germline (reference sequence). V shed 3 bases, J shed 6 bases, and the junction held 13 bases outside the gene matches. The CDR3 length is 16 residues. The CDR3 nucleotides are TGCAGTGCTAGGGACACTAGCGGGTTCCCGGCGGATACGCAGTATTTT. It is translated as CSARDTSGFPADTQYF.

Worth noting for this clonotype: One junction end disagrees with the germline gene, perhaps due to a read error. V is TRBV7-9 and J is TRBJ1-4; D remains unclear. Germline V gene data show CDR1 as SEHNR and CDR2 as FQNEAQ (reference sequence). There are 19 residues in the CDR3. The CDR3 DNA is TGTGCCAGCAGCATAGCCTCGACACCTCCGTACATACGGAATGAAAAACTGTTTTTT. This encodes CASSIASTPPYIRNEKLFF.

The chain carries TRBV3-1 and TRBJ1-2; no firm D call. There are 15 residues in the CDR3. From germline, CDR1 is LGHDT and CDR2 YNNKEL (reference sequence). Trimming removed 0 bases at V and 6 bases at J, with 14 bases between. CDR3 sequence reads: CASSQDPGSRNGYTF. The CDR3 DNA follows: TGTGCCAGCAGCCAAGATCCGGGATCAAGAAATGGCTACACCTTC.

The gene calls are TRBV12-3 or TRBV12-4 and TRBJ2-2; D call uncertain. Trimming cost V 7 bases and J 5 bases, with 17 bases left between them. This CDR3 comprises 15 residues. The chain's CDR3 is CASTLQALGTGELFF. The CDR3 DNA sequence: TGTGCCAGCACCTTGCAGGCCCTGGGGACCGGGGAGCTGTTTTTT.

The genes are TRBV29-1 and TRBJ2-3, with D unclear. CDR3 length equals 12 residues. V lost 7 bases, J lost 2 bases, and 10 bases lay in between. Germline V lookup: CDR1 SQVTM, CDR2 ANQGSEA. In DNA form, the CDR3 reads TGCAGCGGGGGTGGAACCACAGATACGCAGTATTTT. Translation gives CSGGGTTDTQYF.

The genes are TRBV3-1 and TRBJ2-4, with D perhaps assigned TRBD1 or TRBD2 (5 bases each). Looked up from germline, CDR1 is LGHDT and CDR2 is YNNKEL (reference sequence). This CDR3 region has 12 residues. V was cut by 2 bases and J by 9 bases, with 8 bases left in between. CDR3 in amino acids: CASSQWGTIQYF. CDR3 bases: TGTGCCAGCAGCCAATGGGGGACCATTCAGTACTTC.

The chain is built from TRBV19 and TRBJ1-1; 11 positions agree with TRBD1. The germline V gene encodes CDR1 LNHDA and CDR2 SQIVND (reference sequence). The CDR3 has 17 amino acids. Unmatched junction bases numbered 12, after V lost 5 bases and J lost 4 bases. This chain's CDR3 is CASSPLGTGGFGTEAFF. In DNA form, the CDR3 reads TGTGCCAGTAGTCCCCTGGGGACAGGGGGATTTGGCACTGAAGCTTTCTTT. The full variable domain, its missing parts supplied by reference TRBV19 and TRBJ1-1, is DGGITQSPKYLFRKEGQNVTLSCEQNLNHDAMYWYRQDPGQGLRLIYYSQIVNDFQKGDIAEGYSVSREKKESFPLTVTSAQKNPTAFYLCASSPLGTGGFGTEAFFGQGTRLTVV.

V gene TRBV2 combines with J gene TRBJ1-5; possibly TRBD1 for D (5 bases). Trimming shortened V by 8 bases and J by 1 base, and 9 bases separated the two germline ends. CDR1 and CDR2 from the germline V gene are SNHLY and FYNNEI. The CDR3 contains 13 residues. The CDR3 coding sequence is TGTGCCAGCGAGACAGAGAGCAATCAGCCCCAGCATTTT. It specifies CASETESNQPQHF.

In DNA, the CDR3 is TGCGCCAGCAGCGAAGGACAGGGCACCTATGGCTACACCTTC. It codes for CASSEGQGTYGYTF. This chain joins TRBV5-1 and TRBJ1-2, with 8 bases lining up with TRBD1. Losses at the gene ends were 4 bases for V and 4 bases for J; bases not matched to a gene: 6. Germline V gives CDR1 SGHRS, CDR2 YFSETQ. This CDR3 spans 14 amino acids.

The V gene is TRBV28, the J gene TRBJ1-2; D possibly corresponds to TRBD1 (6 bases). CDR3 size: 14 residues. Trimming took 6 bases from V and 8 from J, leaving 19 bases between them. The V gene's germline CDR1 is MDHEN and CDR2 SYDVKM. CDR3 region: CASRETGPMEGYTF. In DNA, the CDR3 is TGTGCCAGCAGGGAGACAGGACCTATGGAGGGCTACACCTTC.